These 19 T cell receptor beta chains were all obtained from the same sample, sequenced in a study of shared clonotypes between healthy human individuals. The assay was immunoSEQ multiplex PCR, and TCRdb's table has in-frame clones only and misses some. Of over a million clones listed, about 75% are singletons. The specimen sequenced was memory CD4+ T cells sorted from blood. The subset was: CD45RA-negative fraction. The receptors come from a man aged 18 to 35 in good health.

This chain connects TRBV5-1 to TRBJ2-7; 9 positions agree with TRBD2. This CDR3 comprises 17 residues. Germline CDR1 and CDR2: SGHRS and YFSETQ. J lost 3 bases, V lost 0 bases, and 10 bases had no gene match. The CDR3: CASSLVASGTALYEQYF. Written as DNA, the CDR3 is TGCGCCAGCAGCTTGGTGGCTAGCGGGACGGCACTCTACGAGCAGTACTTC. Full variable domain (missing parts from reference TRBV5-1 and TRBJ2-7): KAGVTQTPRYLIKTRGQQVTLSCSPISGHRSVSWYQQTPGQGLQFLFEYFSETQRNKGNFPGRFSGRQFSNSRSEMNVSTLELGDSALYLCASSLVASGTALYEQYFGPGTRLTVT.

The chain links TRBV25-1 to TRBJ2-5; D is perhaps TRBD1 (6 bases). Germline values: CDR1 MGHDK, CDR2 SYGVNS. The V end lost 10 bases, the J end lost 3 bases, and 12 bases lay between the germline ends. The CDR3 consists of 12 residues. The CDR3 spells CATADSKETQYF. The CDR3 DNA sequence: TGTGCCACCGCGGACAGTAAAGAGACCCAGTACTTC.

This clone has only one observation. The J gene is TRBJ1-3, the V gene TRBV25-1; a possible D gene is TRBD1 (5 bases). The germline V gene has CDR1 MGHDK and CDR2 SYGVNS. Trimming left V 5 bases short and J 4 bases short, with 12 bases between. This CDR3 has 14 residues. The CDR3: CASSLPGSGNTIYF. In DNA form, the CDR3 reads TGTGCCAGCAGTTTACCAGGGTCAGGAAACACCATATATTTT.

The rearrangement uses TRBV6-6 and TRBJ2-7; D gene uncertain. The V end lost 2 bases, the J end lost 2 bases, and 16 bases lay between the germline ends. Germline CDR1 is MNHNY and CDR2 is SVGAGI (reference sequence). The CDR3 is 16 amino acids. DNA of the CDR3: TGTGCCAGCAGTTACATGGCGGTCAGGATAACCTACGAGCAGTACTTC. Translation: CASSYMAVRITYEQYF.

V gene TRBV10-3 combines with J gene TRBJ2-1; 7 bases are a match to TRBD1. CDR1 and CDR2 (germline): ENHRY, SYGVKD. With V trimmed by 7 bases and J by 10 bases, 13 bases remained unmatched. The CDR3 loop spans 14 amino acids. The CDR3 loop reads CAITRGQPSGEQFF. CDR3 bases: TGTGCCATCACCCGGGGACAGCCCAGTGGGGAGCAGTTCTTC.

This chain connects TRBV6-5 to TRBJ2-4; D gene ambiguous. This CDR3 has 15 amino acids. Trimming shortened V by 5 bases and J by 0 bases, and 11 bases separated the two germline ends. The germline V gene encodes CDR1 MNHEY and CDR2 SVGAGI. The CDR3 protein is CASSKGSLAKNIQYF. As DNA, the CDR3 is TGTGCCAGCAGTAAAGGGTCATTAGCCAAAAACATTCAGTACTTC.

The chain has TRBV19 and TRBJ2-5, with TRBD2 matching 7 bases. CDR1 and CDR2 (germline): LNHDA, SQIVND (reference sequence). The CDR3 runs to 16 residues. V was clipped by 3 bases and J by 4 bases; unmatched bases: 11. The CDR3 here is CASSIDGGSTRETQYF. The CDR3 bases are TGTGCCAGTAGTATTGATGGCGGGAGTACGAGAGAGACCCAGTACTTC. Complete variable domain (other parts from reference TRBV19 and TRBJ2-5): DGGITQSPKYLFRKEGQNVTLSCEQNLNHDAMYWYRQDPGQGLRLIYYSQIVNDFQKGDIAEGYSVSREKKESFPLTVTSAQKNPTAFYLCASSIDGGSTRETQYFGPGTRLLVL.

The chain combines TRBV5-1 with TRBJ2-2, with D uncertain. CDR3 length: 16 residues. Per the germline V gene, CDR1 is SGHRS and CDR2 is YFSETQ. Deletions cut 0 bases from V and 6 bases from J, with 15 bases between. The CDR3 DNA reads TGCGCCAGCAGCTTGGCCGTCGGTTCCGGCGCCGGGGAGCTGTTTTTT. Its translation is CASSLAVGSGAGELFF. The complete variable domain, with remaining parts taken from reference TRBV5-1 and TRBJ2-2, reads KAGVTQTPRYLIKTRGQQVTLSCSPISGHRSVSWYQQTPGQGLQFLFEYFSETQRNKGNFPGRFSGRQFSNSRSEMNVSTLELGDSALYLCASSLAVGSGAGELFFGEGSRLTVL.

The rearrangement joins TRBV27 to TRBJ2-7; 13 nucleotides agree with TRBD2. Germline CDR1 reads MNHEY; CDR2 reads SMNVEV (reference sequence). After removal of 3 bases from V and 3 bases from J, the junction contained 5 bases not matched to a gene. The CDR3 has 16 amino acids. Here the CDR3 reads CASSFLLAGGLYEQYF. The CDR3 DNA sequence: TGTGCCAGCAGTTTTTTACTAGCGGGGGGGCTCTACGAGCAGTACTTC.

This chain links TRBV27 with TRBJ1-5; 7 positions match TRBD1. This CDR3 spans 15 amino acids. V gave up 8 bases and J gave up 1 base; unmatched junction bases: 8. Germline loops: CDR1 MNHEY, CDR2 SMNVEV (reference sequence). CDR3: CASGRGGFSNQPQHF. CDR3 bases: TGTGCCAGCGGTCGAGGGGGCTTCAGCAATCAGCCCCAGCATTTT.

On this clone: A read error may be the cause here, since a much bigger clone is one base away. The identical CDR3 is also encoded by other nucleotide sequences in the sample. The chain employs TRBV19 and TRBJ1-5; D is unresolved. V was clipped by 6 bases and J by 1 base, with 4 bases between them. This CDR3 has 12 amino acids. Germline-derived CDR1 and CDR2 are LNHDA and SQIVND (reference sequence). Written as DNA, the CDR3 is TGTGCCAGTAGGGGAAGCAATCAGCCCCAGCATTTT. This sequence encodes CASRGSNQPQHF.

The chain carries TRBV4-2 and TRBJ2-5, with D possibly TRBD2 on 6 matching bases. The end of the DNA fits TRBJ2-7 better, so the J call may be wrong. CDR1 and CDR2 from the germline V gene are LGHNA and YNFKEQ. This CDR3 region has 15 residues. In nucleotides, the CDR3 is TGTGCCAGCAGCCAAGATAGTCGGGGGTCCTACGAGCAGTACTTC. This translates into CASSQDSRGSYEQYF.

This chain joins TRBV25-1 and TRBJ1-4, with D possibly matching TRBD1 (5 bases). CDR1 and CDR2 from the germline V gene are MGHDK and SYGVNS. V lost 1 base, J lost 10 bases, and 22 bases lay in between. This CDR3 has 17 residues. This CDR3 reads CASSESRPGESGGKLFF. The CDR3 nucleotides are TGTGCCAGCAGTGAATCTCGCCCGGGGGAAAGTGGAGGAAAACTGTTTTTT.

The J gene is TRBJ2-3, the V gene TRBV6-5; no reliable D call. With 4 bases removed from V and 6 bases from J, the gap between germline ends came to 5 bases. Germline V gene sequence: CDR1 MNHEY, CDR2 SVGAGI. The CDR3 is made up of 11 amino acids. CDR3 bases: TGTGCCAGCAGTTCAGCGGATACGCAGTATTTT. This gives the protein CASSSADTQYF.

The chain recombines TRBV28 with TRBJ1-1; 8 bases are shared with TRBD1. CDR1 is MDHEN, CDR2 SYDVKM, per germline. This CDR3 is built from 15 residues. V gave up 6 bases and J gave up 5 bases; unmatched junction bases: 11. The CDR3 loop is CASRNAGGGKTEAFF. The CDR3 DNA reads TGTGCCAGCAGGAACGCAGGGGGCGGTAAAACTGAAGCTTTCTTT.

The CDR3 loop is CASSEERGTRTGELFF. The CDR3 DNA reads TGTGCCAGCAGTGAAGAGCGGGGGACGAGGACCGGGGAGCTGTTTTTT. The J gene is TRBJ2-2, the V gene TRBV2; TRBD2 matches 8 bases. Germline V lookup: CDR1 SNHLY, CDR2 FYNNEI. Trimming cost V 1 base and J 5 bases; bases outside gene matches: 6. The CDR3 has 16 residues.

The chain employs TRBV29-1 and TRBJ1-2; TRBD1 agrees at 9 bases. CDR3 length: 16 amino acids. In germline, CDR1 is SQVTM, CDR2 ANQGSEA. The trim removed 6 bases at V and 0 bases at J, leaving 11 bases unmatched. CDR3 loop: CSVYRGQGLTNYGYTF. CDR3 nucleotides: TGCAGCGTATACCGGGGACAGGGCTTAACTAACTATGGCTACACCTTC.

This clone has only one observation. J is TRBJ1-5 and V is TRBV11-1; D not certain. With 1 base removed from V and 10 bases from J, the gap between germline ends came to 14 bases. The CDR3 consists of 14 residues. CDR1 and CDR2 from the germline V gene are SGHAT and FQDESV (reference sequence). The CDR3 DNA sequence: TGTGCCAGCAGCTTAGGTTCGGAAGTTGCACCCCAGCATTTT. Its protein is CASSLGSEVAPQHF.

This clone was detected many times. V gene TRBV12-5 combines with J gene TRBJ2-7, with D perhaps assigned TRBD1 or TRBD2 (6 bases each). The CDR3 consists of 15 residues. CDR1 and CDR2 (germline): LGHNT, FRNRAP. The V and J ends lost 0 bases and 3 bases respectively, with 12 bases between them. The CDR3 region has the DNA TGTGCTAGTGGTTTGGTACAGGGCGGGAACTACGAGCAGTACTTC. Its protein is CASGLVQGGNYEQYF.